The 8 T cell receptor beta chains below were found in one sample sequenced in a study of spatial heterogeneity in lung cancer. Study findings and constraints: Mutation counts in tumors were tracked by counts of expanded intratumoral alpha and beta TCRs.

No antigens are known for them. MiXCR, applied by TCRdb to the 5' RACE reads, yields one record per CDR3 protein. Among around 20,000 distinct CDR3 sequences listed, 7.5% were seen once. Indicated time point: sample taken at primary tumor resection. Sequences were derived from lung tumor tissue, sampled at surgery. The receptor source for this set is a male donor with early-stage non-small cell lung cancer.

By share of the sample, this clonotype is medium-sized. The chain employs TRBV19 and TRBJ1-5; D unclear. CDR3 length: 16 amino acids. V gave up 3 bases and J gave up 2 bases, with 14 bases separating them. Germline CDR1 is LNHDA and CDR2 is SQIVND (reference sequence). The CDR3 loop reads CASSMGRSRGNQPQHF. The CDR3 DNA reads as TGTGCCAGTAGTATGGGTCGGTCTCGTGGCAATCAGCCCCAGCATTTT.

Only a few counts were recorded for this clonotype. This chain links TRBV12-3 or TRBV12-4 with TRBJ2-7; TRBD1 agrees at 8 bases. The CDR3 is made up of 14 amino acids. Unmatched junction bases numbered 9, after V lost 5 bases and J lost 6 bases. The CDR3 here is CASSPRTGIGEQYF. The CDR3 coding sequence is TGTGCCAGCAGTCCCCGGACAGGGATCGGCGAGCAGTACTTC.

This clonotype was picked up many times. The rearrangement links TRBV7-9 to TRBJ1-2; D remains ambiguous. Germline loops: CDR1 SEHNR, CDR2 FQNEAQ (reference sequence). This CDR3 spans 15 amino acids. Trimming took off 6 bases at V and 0 bases at J, with 14 bases between the two ends. The CDR3 spells CASSLSGQPNYGYTF. CDR3 sequence (DNA): TGTGCCAGCAGTCTTTCCGGGCAACCTAACTATGGCTACACCTTC.

This clonotype appeared many times. This chain connects TRBV7-8 to TRBJ2-5; D ambiguous. The V end was cut by 3 bases, the J end by 9 bases, with 23 bases between. Germline V gives CDR1 SGHVS, CDR2 FQNEAQ. The CDR3 is 16 residues long. The CDR3 spells CASSFTPGLEKDPQYF. CDR3 bases: TGTGCCAGCAGCTTTACCCCCGGGCTCGAAAAAGATCCCCAGTACTTC.

The J gene is TRBJ2-7, the V gene TRBV28; D unresolved. The CDR3 contains 13 residues. Between the trimmed V and J ends, which lost 3 bases and 0 bases, there was a span of 6 bases. Germline V gives CDR1 MDHEN, CDR2 SYDVKM. CDR3 in amino acids: CASSFRSSYEQYF. The CDR3 DNA reads TGTGCCAGCAGTTTCAGGAGCTCCTACGAGCAGTACTTC.

Many counts were recorded for this clonotype. The chain carries TRBV9 and TRBJ2-2; 7 bases fit TRBD1. This CDR3 region has 15 residues. The germline V gene has CDR1 SGDLS and CDR2 YYNGEE. V was pared by 3 bases and J by 4 bases, with 6 bases of the junction left unmatched. CDR3 sequence reads: CASSGAPGGTGELFF. In nucleotides, the CDR3 is TGTGCCAGCAGCGGAGCCCCAGGGGGCACCGGGGAGCTGTTTTTT.

In this sample, this clonotype turned up many times. The chain joins TRBV29-1 to TRBJ2-7, with 7 bases that match TRBD1. Germline values: CDR1 SQVTM, CDR2 ANQGSEA. The junction had 10 bases not matched to a gene; V was cut back by 3 bases and J by 2 bases. The CDR3 is made up of 15 amino acids. CDR3 residues: CSVEGAAGGTYEQYF. The CDR3 DNA is TGCAGCGTTGAGGGCGCGGCAGGGGGTACCTACGAGCAGTACTTC.

This clonotype ranks as medium-sized (0.01 to 0.1%). The rearrangement joins TRBV28 to TRBJ1-1; TRBD1 matches 12 bases. This CDR3 contains 13 residues. Germline lookup yields CDR1 MDHEN and CDR2 SYDVKM. V lost 6 bases to trimming and J lost 12 bases; unmatched junction nucleotides: 8. The CDR3 sequence: CASSQGQGASSFF. Here the CDR3 DNA reads TGTGCCAGCAGCCAGGGACAGGGGGCTTCGTCTTTCTTT.